This T cell receptor (beta chain) was documented in a study of CD4 T cells in relation to SARS-CoV-2 and coronaviruses. Study at large: Controls used an HIV-1 Nef peptide pool or no peptide. Study conclusions and caveats: Compared with monoreactive clones, crossreactive clones showed significantly weaker SARS-CoV-2 expansion.

The unexposed donors gave CD4+ T cells in about 2010-2019, prior to COVID-19. After approximately ten days of culture, CD4+ T cells were isolated. With regard to this clone: Its antigen is as yet unknown.

Here immunoSEQ multiplex PCR was the method, and the copy in TCRdb shows in-frame clones only, minus some. The sample lists 20,000 to 25,000 clones, less than 75% seen once, with under 20% in the top ten. Trimming removed 5 bases from V and 4 bases from J; junction bases left unmatched: 11. Germline-derived CDR1 and CDR2 are SGHTA and FQGNSA. The CDR3 is 16 amino acids. The sequence was obtained from a human donor in good health. The chain links TRBV7-2 to TRBJ2-3, with 8 bases matching TRBD2. The material sequenced was CD4+ T cells from PBMCs, cultured in vitro. CDR3 region: CASSPPGGGRADTQYF. CDR3 bases: TGTGCCAGCAGCCCCCCTGGCGGGGGGAGGGCAGATACGCAGTATTTT.